This TCR beta chain was recorded in a study of OX40 agonist ivuxolimab in advanced cancers. Study as a whole: Past anti-PD-1, anti-PD-L1 or anti-CTLA-4 therapy was accepted, and 30% to 50% had received some.

Germline trimming cut 4 bases from V and 9 bases from J; bases unmatched to any gene: 8. CDR1 is SGHRS and CDR2 is YFSETQ in the germline V gene. The length of the CDR3 is 14 residues. Only in-frame clones appear in the TCRdb table, and some are missing; sequencing was by immunoSEQ multiplex PCR. The sample lists tens of thousands of clones, 85% seen once, with roughly 0.89% in the top ten. This clone was detected only once. The chain combines TRBV5-1 with TRBJ2-1; 9 bases match TRBD1. Sequences were derived from CD4+ or CD8+ T cells sorted from blood, sampled in a trial of the OX40 agonist ivuxolimab. The TCR sequence derives from an adult with an advanced solid tumor such as melanoma, head and neck, liver or kidney cancer. The CDR3 region is CASSPGDRVAEQFF. The DNA for the CDR3 is TGCGCCAGCAGCCCAGGGGACAGGGTTGCTGAGCAGTTCTTC.